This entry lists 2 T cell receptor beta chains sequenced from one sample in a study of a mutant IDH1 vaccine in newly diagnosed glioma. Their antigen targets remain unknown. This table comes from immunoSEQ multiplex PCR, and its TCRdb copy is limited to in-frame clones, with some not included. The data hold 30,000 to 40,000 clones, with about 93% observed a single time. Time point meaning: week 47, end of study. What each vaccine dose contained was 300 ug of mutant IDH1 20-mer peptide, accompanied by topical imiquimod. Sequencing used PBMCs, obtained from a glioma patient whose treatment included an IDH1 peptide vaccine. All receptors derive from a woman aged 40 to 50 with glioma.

The CDR3 nucleotides are TGTGCCAGCAGTTCTTCAGGGCGTTCCGGCTACACCTTC. Its protein product is CASSSSGRSGYTF. The V call is TRBV27, the J call TRBJ1-2, with D maybe TRBD1 (5 bases). V was clipped by 4 bases and J by 8 bases, with 14 bases between them. Germline V CDR1 and CDR2: MNHEY, SMNVEV (reference sequence). The CDR3 runs to 13 residues.

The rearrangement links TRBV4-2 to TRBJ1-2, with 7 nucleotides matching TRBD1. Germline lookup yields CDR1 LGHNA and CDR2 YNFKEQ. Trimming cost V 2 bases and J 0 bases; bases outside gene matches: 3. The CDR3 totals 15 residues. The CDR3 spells CASSQRTGSNYGYTF. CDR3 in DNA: TGTGCCAGCAGCCAACGGACAGGTTCTAACTATGGCTACACCTTC.